A selection of T cell receptor beta chains follows, all from one sample in a study of early T cells in non-severe SARS-CoV-2 infection. TCRdb reanalysed the 5' RACE reads using MiXCR and keeps one entry per CDR3 protein. Of about 98,000 distinct CDR3 sequences listed, 13% to 15% are singletons. The source material was whole blood. The receptors here all came from an adult who was a healthcare worker with PCR-confirmed SARS-CoV-2 infection or an uninfected control (not recorded which). Both conserved end residues are part of each CDR3. The order of the fields is J gene, clone size, D gene, V gene, CDR3 protein, CDR3 DNA. A D gene is named only where the DNA matches it firmly. Part of the rows lack a size; the others show once, few, many or a class for expanded clones.

TRBJ1-1 | few | NA | TRBV5-1 | CASSLAGAQEAFF | TGCGCCAGCAGCTTGGCCGGAGCTCAAGAAGCTTTCTTT
TRBJ2-7 | few | NA | TRBV12-3/TRBV12-4 | CASSLGLASYEQYF | TGTGCCAGCAGTTTGGGACTGGCTTCGTACGAGCAGTACTTC
TRBJ1-1 | few | NA | TRBV7-9 | CASSLGDGTVKPEAFF | TGTGCCAGCAGCTTAGGGGACGGAACAGTAAAACCTGAAGCTTTCTTT
TRBJ2-1 | few | TRBD2 | TRBV11-2 | CASSLWASGANEQFF | TGTGCCAGCAGCTTATGGGCTAGCGGAGCTAATGAGCAGTTCTTC
TRBJ2-7 | NA | NA | TRBV15 | CATSRDTVGNEQYF | TGTGCCACCAGCAGAGATACCGTGGGAAACGAGCAGTACTTC
TRBJ2-1 | once | NA | TRBV6-5 | CASSLSGTPSYYNEQFF | TGTGCCAGCAGTTTATCCGGGACGCCGAGCTACTACAATGAGCAGTTCTTC
TRBJ2-3 | NA | NA | TRBV6-4 | CASSMLGGADTQYF | TGTGCCAGCAGTATGCTAGGTGGGGCAGATACGCAGTATTTT
TRBJ2-1 | NA | TRBD1 | TRBV18 | CASSTRGRGRENEQFF | TGTGCCAGCTCAACCAGGGGCAGGGGGCGAGAGAATGAGCAGTTCTTC
TRBJ2-2 | NA | NA | TRBV7-6 | CASRTVQGGYGELFF | TGTGCCAGCAGGACCGTACAGGGTGGATACGGGGAGCTGTTTTTT
TRBJ1-5 | NA | TRBD1 | TRBV20-1 | CSLTGTGRNQPQHF | TGCAGCCTCACCGGGACAGGGAGGAATCAGCCCCAGCATTTT
TRBJ2-1 | NA | NA | TRBV5-1 | CASSLSLNQEQFF | TGCGCCAGCAGCTTGAGCCTCAACCAGGAGCAGTTCTTC
TRBJ2-7 | few | NA | TRBV7-2 | CASSLARTGWFRDEQYF | TGTGCCAGCAGCTTAGCGCGAACAGGGTGGTTCAGGGACGAGCAGTACTTC
TRBJ2-3 | few | TRBD2 | TRBV7-6 | CASSFFIGTSGRADGTDTQYF | TGTGCCAGCAGCTTTTTCATTGGGACTAGCGGGAGGGCCGATGGCACAGATACGCAGTATTTT
TRBJ2-1 | few | NA | TRBV2 | CASKKNPSSYNEQFF | TGTGCCAGCAAGAAGAATCCTAGCTCCTACAATGAGCAGTTCTTC
TRBJ1-2 | once | NA | TRBV7-9 | CASSANREGGYTF | TGTGCCAGCAGCGCCAACCGGGAAGGGGGCTACACCTTC
TRBJ2-2 | few | TRBD1 | TRBV25-1 | CASSERGQGNTGELFF | TGTGCCAGCAGTGAACGAGGACAGGGAAACACCGGGGAGCTGTTTTTT
TRBJ2-1 | few | TRBD2 | TRBV29-1 | CSVIPGLAGGPAFYNEQFF | TGCAGCGTCATACCGGGACTAGCGGGAGGGCCTGCGTTCTACAATGAGCAGTTCTTC
TRBJ1-2 | few | NA | TRBV6-4 | CASSAGLNYGYTF | TGTGCCAGCAGTGCGGGCCTTAACTATGGCTACACCTTC
TRBJ2-5 | few | NA | TRBV9 | CASSVAGTRRGAQYF | TGTGCCAGCAGCGTAGCGGGGACCCGACGGGGTGCCCAGTACTTC
TRBJ1-6 | many | NA | TRBV6-5 | CASSYGGLRNSPLHF | TGTGCCAGCAGCTACGGGGGGCTACGAAATTCACCCCTCCACTTT
TRBJ1-4 | NA | NA | TRBV6-5 | CASRPPGGNEKLFF | TGTGCCAGCAGGCCCCCGGGGGGTAATGAAAAACTGTTTTTT
TRBJ2-7 | many | NA | TRBV29-1 | CSVLPYPGSSPRGEQYF | TGCAGCGTTTTACCTTATCCTGGATCCAGCCCGCGTGGCGAGCAGTACTTC
TRBJ2-7 | NA | TRBD1 | TRBV6-6 | CASSSAGTGGPHEQYF | TGTGCCAGCAGTTCCGCCGGGACAGGGGGCCCCCACGAGCAGTACTTC
TRBJ2-7 | NA | NA | TRBV28 | CASRDPGHPYEQYF | TGTGCCAGCAGAGACCCGGGACACCCCTACGAGCAGTACTTC
TRBJ1-6 | many | NA | TRBV28 | CASSSGPSSRKPLHF | TGTGCCAGCAGTTCCGGACCGTCAAGTAGGAAGCCCCTCCACTTT
TRBJ2-1 | few | NA | TRBV29-1 | CSVVSSGNEQFF | TGCAGCGTTGTCTCATCCGGGAATGAGCAGTTCTTC
TRBJ2-7 | few | TRBD1 | TRBV6-1 | CASSISDRPPYEQYF | TGTGCCAGCAGTATATCGGACAGGCCTCCCTACGAGCAGTACTTC
TRBJ2-3 | few | NA | TRBV11-2 | CASSSGSWTDTQYF | TGTGCCAGCAGCTCGGGCAGTTGGACAGATACGCAGTATTTT
TRBJ2-2 | many | TRBD2 | TRBV7-9 | CASSPGTSGRAGTGELFF | TGTGCCAGCAGCCCAGGGACTAGCGGGAGGGCCGGAACCGGGGAGCTGTTTTTT
TRBJ1-2 | NA | TRBD1 | TRBV6-5 | CASRTGGFYGYTF | TGTGCCAGCAGGACAGGGGGTTTCTATGGCTACACCTTC
TRBJ1-1 | NA | TRBD1 | TRBV29-1 | CSVDGGTASEAFF | TGCAGCGTGGACGGTGGGACAGCCTCTGAAGCTTTCTTT
TRBJ1-1 | NA | NA | TRBV29-1 | CSVEGRGTEAFF | TGCAGCGTTGAAGGCAGGGGCACTGAAGCTTTCTTT
TRBJ2-1 | NA | NA | TRBV19 | CASSMDSSSYNEQFF | TGTGCCAGTAGTATGGACTCGAGCTCCTACAATGAGCAGTTCTTC
TRBJ1-5 | few | NA | TRBV27 | CASSLSAGSSNQPQHF | TGTGCCAGCAGTTTATCAGCAGGTTCAAGCAATCAGCCCCAGCATTTT
TRBJ2-3 | many | TRBD1 | TRBV20-1 | CSARAHRDRGTDTQYF | TGCAGTGCTAGAGCCCACCGGGACAGGGGAACAGATACGCAGTATTTT
TRBJ2-7 | few | NA | TRBV7-9 | CASSQTRAGEQYF | TGTGCCAGCAGTCAAACCAGGGCTGGCGAGCAGTACTTC
TRBJ2-1 | many | NA | TRBV12-3/TRBV12-4 | CASSLVPDNEQFF | TGTGCCAGCAGTTTGGTGCCAGACAATGAGCAGTTCTTC
TRBJ2-2 | NA | NA | TRBV6-6 | CASMGTPASGELFF | TGTGCCAGCATGGGGACTCCCGCGTCCGGGGAGCTGTTTTTT
TRBJ2-7 | once | TRBD2 | TRBV7-9 | CASSSLGTSPLEQYF | TGTGCCAGCAGCTCGTTAGGGACTAGCCCCCTCGAGCAGTACTTC
TRBJ1-1 | many | NA | TRBV27 | CASIGDLLDSEAFF | TGTGCCAGCATTGGGGACCTACTGGACTCCGAAGCTTTCTTT
TRBJ2-5 | few | TRBD1 | TRBV4-1 | CASSLETGSATQYF | TGCGCCAGCAGCCTAGAGACAGGGTCCGCGACCCAGTACTTC
TRBJ1-2 | NA | NA | TRBV29-1 | CSAQGKGYTF | TGCAGCGCTCAGGGGAAAGGCTACACCTTC
TRBJ2-1 | NA | NA | TRBV11-2 | CASSSDGKLYNEQFF | TGTGCCAGCAGCTCAGACGGGAAGCTCTACAATGAGCAGTTCTTC
TRBJ2-7 | NA | TRBD2 | TRBV20-1 | CSVTTRREGYEQYF | TGCAGTGTTACGACACGGCGGGAGGGTTACGAGCAGTACTTC
TRBJ2-7 | NA | TRBD2 | TRBV28 | CASTNSGTKQYF | TGTGCCAGCACCAACAGCGGGACTAAGCAGTACTTC
TRBJ2-7 | NA | TRBD1 | TRBV20-1 | CSAMRGRYEQYF | TGCAGTGCTATGAGGGGGCGCTACGAGCAGTACTTC
TRBJ1-2 | NA | TRBD1 | TRBV27 | CASQRAGGGNGYTF | TGTGCCAGCCAGAGAGCAGGGGGCGGGAATGGCTACACCTTC
TRBJ2-1 | few | NA | TRBV20-1 | CSARGGLDSYNEQFF | TGCAGTGCTAGAGGAGGTCTAGACTCCTACAATGAGCAGTTCTTC
TRBJ2-7 | many | NA | TRBV27 | CASSLSGTGYEQYF | TGTGCCAGCAGTTTATCCGGGACGGGCTACGAGCAGTACTTC